The sequence of this T cell receptor (beta chain) was determined in a study of blood T cell repertoires in COVID-19. Study at large: Sites across the United States, Italy and Spain contributed samples from acute and convalescent COVID-19.

Here immunoSEQ multiplex PCR was the method, and the copy in TCRdb shows in-frame clones only, minus some. Of some 330,000 clones listed, roughly 87% are singletons. This CDR3 comprises 14 residues. Germline V gene lookup returns CDR1 LNHNV and CDR2 YYDKDF (reference sequence). The V and J ends lost 0 bases and 0 bases respectively, with 5 bases between them. Study members were between 18 and 89 years old and lived in 20 to 25 US regions. Donors in Cohort 3 counted as recovered after two negative PCRs, clearance, or symptom resolution. The clonotype originates from a woman between 45 and 65 years old who had recovered from COVID-19. The genes are TRBV15 and TRBJ1-1; D possibly corresponds to TRBD1 (5 bases). The specimen sequenced was PBMCs or T cells enriched from blood (not recorded which). The CDR3 sequence: CATSRDRVNTEAFF. Written as DNA, the CDR3 is TGTGCCACCAGCAGAGACAGGGTGAACACTGAAGCTTTCTTT.